This TCR beta chain was recorded in a study of T-cell memory formation after mild COVID-19. Study results and limitations: The pre-infection memory compartment contained some responding clones, suggesting cross-reactive memory joined.

This CDR3 is built from 15 residues. Germline CDR1 SGHRS, CDR2 YFSETQ. With 0 bases clipped from V and 3 bases from J, the junction kept 6 bases outside the gene matches. TCRdb reprocessed the 5' RACE reads via MiXCR and lists one record per CDR3 protein. This table has 550,000 to 600,000 distinct CDR3 sequences, 17% appearing once. About this clonotype: Its antigen is not known.

The specimen was PBMCs or a T cell subset sorted from them (not recorded which). This clonotype was obtained from an adult woman who had mild COVID-19 (a few samples of this study predate the infection). Cell type and time point are not known. V gene TRBV5-1 combines with J gene TRBJ2-7; 7 nucleotides line up with TRBD1. CDR3 DNA sequence: TGCGCCAGCAGCTTGGGGGACAGAGACGTCTACGAGCAGTACTTC. It yields the protein CASSLGDRDVYEQYF.